The 8 T cell receptor beta chains below all came from one sample that was sequenced in a study of OX40 agonist ivuxolimab in advanced cancers. TCRdb's table, derived via immunoSEQ multiplex PCR, lists solely in-frame clones and lacks some. The sample includes roughly 64,000 clones, around 89% of them seen just once. Specimen: CD4+ or CD8+ T cells sorted from blood, collected in a trial of the OX40 agonist ivuxolimab. All receptors come from an adult with an advanced solid tumor such as melanoma, head and neck, liver or kidney cancer.

The J gene is TRBJ2-7, the V gene TRBV5-6; 11 nucleotides agree with TRBD2. Trimming removed 2 bases from V and 0 bases from J; junction bases left unmatched: 4. CDR1 and CDR2 (germline): SGHDT, YYEEEE. The CDR3 totals 16 residues. The CDR3 nucleotides read TGTGCCAGCAGCTTACTAGCGGGAGTGTTCTCCTACGAGCAGTACTTC. Amino acid sequence: CASSLLAGVFSYEQYF.

This sequence joins TRBV10-3 and TRBJ2-3, with D possibly matching TRBD2 (7 bases). CDR3 length: 14 amino acids. Germline V gene lookup returns CDR1 ENHRY and CDR2 SYGVKD. The V gene lost 10 bases and the J gene lost 9 bases, with 23 bases spanning the gap. For the CDR3, the DNA is TGTGCCAGTGCGGGGCGGGGGCGCAATGGGACGCAGTATTTT. It specifies CASAGRGRNGTQYF.

The V and J genes are TRBV14 and TRBJ1-2, with unresolved D. The CDR3 has 13 residues. Germline CDR1 SGHDN, CDR2 FVKESK. The germline V and J ends were trimmed by 1 base and 4 bases, with 7 bases remaining between them. The CDR3 here is CASSQGKGYGYTF. CDR3 nucleotide sequence: TGTGCCAGCAGCCAAGGGAAGGGCTATGGCTACACCTTC.

This chain links TRBV6-1 with TRBJ1-6; 9 nucleotides agree with TRBD1. CDR3 size: 17 residues. The junction had 3 bases not matched to a gene; V was cut back by 2 bases and J by 1 base. The V gene's germline CDR1 is MNHNS and CDR2 SASEGT. CDR3 nucleotide sequence: TGTGCCAGCAGTGAATTACAGGGGGCATCCTATAATTCACCCCTCCACTTT. It yields the protein CASSELQGASYNSPLHF.

The rearrangement joins TRBV7-9 to TRBJ2-7; weak D call: TRBD1 (5 bases). The CDR3 consists of 12 residues. The germline V and J ends were trimmed by 5 bases and 4 bases, with 9 bases remaining between them. Germline CDR1 and CDR2: SEHNR and FQNEAQ (reference sequence). CDR3 protein: CASSTDSYEQYF. In DNA, the CDR3 is TGTGCCAGCAGCACAGACAGTTACGAGCAGTACTTC.

To note about this clone: Likely a read error: the CDR3 ends without its conserved phenylalanine or tryptophan. The DNA is omitted, as the CDR3 cannot be located on it reliably, and the CDR3 follows TCRdb's listing. This chain links TRBV9 with TRBJ1-5. The germline V gene has CDR1 SGDLS and CDR2 YYNGEE. The CDR3 is 12 residues long, ends included. The CDR3: CASSVGVRGRRS.

This clone is medium-sized in the sample. The chain carries TRBV28 and TRBJ2-1; tentative D call: TRBD2 (6 bases). This CDR3 is 14 amino acids long. Trimming removed 5 bases from V and 1 base from J, with 9 bases in between. CDR1 is MDHEN, CDR2 SYDVKM, per germline. CDR3 residues: CASSPGRSYNEQFF. The CDR3 DNA sequence: TGTGCCAGCAGTCCCGGGAGATCCTACAATGAGCAGTTCTTC.

The CDR3 DNA reads TGTGCCAGCAGCCTGAATAGCGGGGGGGCGGGAGAGACCCAGTACTTC. It translates to CASSLNSGGAGETQYF. This chain connects TRBV7-2 to TRBJ2-5; TRBD2 aligns across 11 bases. J gave up 4 bases and V 5 bases, and 9 bases lay outside the gene matches. Germline-derived CDR1 and CDR2 are SGHTA and FQGNSA. The CDR3 runs 16 residues.